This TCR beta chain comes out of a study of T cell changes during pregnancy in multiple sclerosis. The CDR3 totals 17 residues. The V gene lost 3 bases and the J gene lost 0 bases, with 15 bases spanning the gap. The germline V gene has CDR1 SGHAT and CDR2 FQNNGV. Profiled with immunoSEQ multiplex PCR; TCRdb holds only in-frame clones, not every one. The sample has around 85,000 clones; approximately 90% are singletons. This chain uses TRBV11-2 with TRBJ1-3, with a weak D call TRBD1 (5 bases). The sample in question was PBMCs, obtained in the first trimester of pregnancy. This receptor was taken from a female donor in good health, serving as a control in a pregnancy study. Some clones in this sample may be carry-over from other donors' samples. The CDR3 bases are TGTGCCAGCAGCTTGGGAACAGGCCTACTCTCTGGAAACACCATATATTTT. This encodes CASSLGTGLLSGNTIYF.